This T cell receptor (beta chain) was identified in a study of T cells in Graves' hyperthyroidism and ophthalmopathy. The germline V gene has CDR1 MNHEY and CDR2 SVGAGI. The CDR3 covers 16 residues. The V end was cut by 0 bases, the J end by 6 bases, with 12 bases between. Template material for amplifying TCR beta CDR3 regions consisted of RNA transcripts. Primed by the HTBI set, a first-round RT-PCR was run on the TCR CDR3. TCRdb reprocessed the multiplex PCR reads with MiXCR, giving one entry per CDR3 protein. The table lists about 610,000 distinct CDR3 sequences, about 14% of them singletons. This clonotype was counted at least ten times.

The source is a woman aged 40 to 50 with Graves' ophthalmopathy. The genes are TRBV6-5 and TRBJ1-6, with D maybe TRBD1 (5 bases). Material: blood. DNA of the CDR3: TGTGCCAGCAGTTACTCGAAGGGGATTAGTAATTCACCCCTCCACTTT. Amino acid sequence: CASSYSKGISNSPLHF.